This TCR beta chain is from a study of OX40 agonist ivuxolimab in advanced cancers. Study-wide background: Partial responses were seen in three patients, one with hepatocellular carcinoma and two with cutaneous melanoma.

There are 12 residues in the CDR3. CDR1 and CDR2 from the germline V gene are MNHNS and SASEGT. V gave up 3 bases and J gave up 2 bases, with 2 bases separating them. The table came from immunoSEQ multiplex PCR; TCRdb's copy has only in-frame clones and leaves some out. The sample contains around 92,000 clones, around 94% of which appear only once. With respect to this clone: Its antigen is currently unknown.

Study-wide points: Those patients achieving a partial response at 0.1-3.0 mg/kg showed among the lowest clonal expansion.

This rearrangement joins TRBV6-1 to TRBJ1-5; no clear D. Specimen: CD4+ or CD8+ T cells sorted from blood, collected in a trial of the OX40 agonist ivuxolimab. This clonotype was sampled from an adult with an advanced solid tumor such as melanoma, head and neck, liver or kidney cancer. CDR3: CASSDGNQPQHF. The CDR3 DNA follows: TGTGCCAGCAGTGATGGCAATCAGCCCCAGCATTTT.